This entry features one T cell receptor (beta chain) sequence. Germline CDR1 SEHNR, CDR2 FQNEAQ (reference sequence). The CDR3 totals 16 residues. After removal of 5 bases from V and 2 bases from J, the junction contained 3 bases not matched to a gene. The sample originates from a study of blood T cell repertoires in COVID-19. About the research overall: T cells, B-cell-depleted T cells, or PBMCs provided the cDNA or gDNA that served as material.

Some clones are missing from TCRdb's copy, which holds only in-frame ones; the method was immunoSEQ multiplex PCR. The sample lists approximately 170,000 clones, about 85% occurring once. Cohort 3 recovered donors had two negative PCRs, clearance, or symptom resolution. The rearrangement joins TRBV7-9 to TRBJ2-1, with 13 bases lining up with TRBD2. This TCR was sampled from a woman between 45 and 65 years old who had recovered from COVID-19. Sequencing was carried out using PBMCs or T cells enriched from blood (not recorded which). CDR3 protein: CASSKLAGGPYNEQFF. The CDR3 DNA reads as TGTGCCAGCAGCAAACTAGCGGGAGGGCCCTACAATGAGCAGTTCTTC. Supplemented by reference TRBV7-9 and TRBJ2-1, the full variable domain reads DTGVSQNPRHKITKRGQNVTFRCDPISEHNRLYWYRQTLGQGPEFLTYFQNEAQLEKSRLLSDRFSAERPKGSFSTLEIQRTEQGDSAMYLCASSKLAGGPYNEQFFGPGTRLTVL.